Many counts were recorded for the clone carrying this T cell receptor beta chain. All unsorted peripheral T cells were captured because whole blood was used without fractionation. These data originate in a study of HIV-infected patients and healthy controls. About the research overall: CD4 counts in most of the 16 patients increased modestly yet significantly but stayed below normal.

450 to 600 ng RNA was reverse transcribed with alpha and beta constant-region primers. Using multiplexing indices, alpha and beta chain libraries were generated apart by chain-specific third strand synthesis. An approximately 23-cycle PCR with P5s and P7 primers followed a short adapter-adding first PCR. TCRdb re-analysed the 5' RACE reads in MiXCR, keeping a single row per CDR3 protein. The top ten clones hold about 17% of a sample with over 8,000 distinct CDR3 sequences, roughly a tenth of them seen once. Germline values: CDR1 LGHNA, CDR2 YNFKEQ. This CDR3 is 14 amino acids long. The V and J ends lost 0 bases and 4 bases respectively, with 7 bases between them.

The chain employs TRBV4-2 and TRBJ2-1; no firm D call. The clonotype was recovered from an adult with HIV infection. Sequencing used blood, obtained before antiretroviral therapy. Here the CDR3 DNA reads TGTGCCAGCAGCCAAGATAACAGTTACAATGAGCAGTTCTTC. Its translation is CASSQDNSYNEQFF.